The 26 T cell receptor beta chains below were found in one sample sequenced in a study of blood T cell repertoires in COVID-19. Sequencing was performed with immunoSEQ multiplex PCR; in TCRdb, only in-frame clones are kept and a portion is missing. This table has about 150,000 clones, just over 85% appearing once. Material for sequencing was PBMCs or T cells enriched from blood (not recorded which). Source of these receptors: a man aged 45-60 years who had recovered from COVID-19.

This sequence joins TRBV9 and TRBJ1-2, with TRBD1 identical over 7 bases. Germline V gene sequence: CDR1 SGDLS, CDR2 YYNGEE. With 1 base clipped from V and 5 bases from J, the junction kept 8 bases outside the gene matches. The CDR3 loop spans 15 amino acids. The CDR3 sequence: CASSVQTGVEYGYTF. As DNA, the CDR3 is TGTGCCAGCAGCGTACAAACAGGGGTGGAGTATGGCTACACCTTC. The full variable domain, in which reference TRBV9 and TRBJ1-2 provide the parts outside the CDR3, is DSGVTQTPKHLITATGQRVTLRCSPRSGDLSVYWYQQSLDQGLQFLIQYYNGEERAKGNILERFSAQQFPDLHSELNLSSLELGDSALYFCASSVQTGVEYGYTFGSGTRLTVV.

J is TRBJ1-1 and V is TRBV19, with D possibly TRBD1 on 5 matching bases. The CDR3 totals 12 residues. Germline V gene data show CDR1 as LNHDA and CDR2 as SQIVND (reference sequence). Trimming took 7 bases from V and 6 from J, leaving 12 bases between them. The CDR3 region has the DNA TGTGCCAGTAACGGGGGTAGAGCTGAAGCTTTCTTT. The encoded protein is CASNGGRAEAFF.

This sequence joins TRBV7-2 and TRBJ1-2; the D gene is possibly TRBD1 (5 bases). The CDR3 loop spans 17 amino acids. V was clipped by 2 bases and J by 6 bases, with 22 bases between them. Germline-derived CDR1 and CDR2 are SGHTA and FQGNSA. Here the CDR3 reads CASSLILRGGGRDGYTF. CDR3 nucleotide sequence: TGTGCCAGCAGCTTAATATTACGGGGCGGGGGTCGCGATGGCTACACCTTC.

V usage is TRBV4-2 and J usage is TRBJ2-2, with D perhaps matching TRBD2 (6 bases). V was trimmed by 1 base and J by 1 base, leaving 7 bases between them. The CDR3 runs to 15 residues. Germline V gene lookup returns CDR1 LGHNA and CDR2 YNFKEQ. The CDR3 bases are TGTGCCAGCAGCCAAGTGGGGGGGAACACCGGGGAGCTGTTTTTT. Its translation: CASSQVGGNTGELFF.

This clone has only one observation. CDR3 DNA: TGTGCCAGTAGTTGGACCCTAGCAATCACCGGGGAGCTGTTTTTT. Its translation: CASSWTLAITGELFF. V and J are TRBV19 and TRBJ2-2, with a possible D match to TRBD2 (5 bases). The CDR3 covers 15 residues. V was trimmed by 5 bases and J by 4 bases, leaving 14 bases between them. CDR1 and CDR2 from the germline V gene are LNHDA and SQIVND (reference sequence).

The V gene is TRBV15, the J gene TRBJ2-7, with 7 nucleotides matching TRBD1. CDR1 is LNHNV and CDR2 is YYDKDF in the germline V gene (reference sequence). The CDR3 is 15 amino acids. V gave up 2 bases and J gave up 0 bases; unmatched junction bases: 4. As DNA, the CDR3 is TGTGCCACCAGCAGATCAACAGGGGTCTCCTACGAGCAGTACTTC. As protein: CATSRSTGVSYEQYF.

In this sample, this clone turned up once. The chain uses TRBV4-1 and TRBJ1-1; D is possibly TRBD1 (6 bases). Germline loops: CDR1 MGHRA, CDR2 YSYEKL. The length of the CDR3 is 14 residues. Trimming left V 3 bases short and J 8 bases short, with 16 bases between. CDR3 loop: CASSHADDRLEAFF. CDR3 sequence (DNA): TGCGCCAGCAGCCACGCCGACGACAGGCTCGAAGCTTTCTTT.

V and J are TRBV6-5 and TRBJ1-5; maybe TRBD1 (5 bases). CDR3 length equals 15 residues. Germline assignment: CDR1 MNHEY and CDR2 SVGAGI. Trimming stripped 2 bases from V and 0 bases from J, with 8 bases between. The CDR3 reads CASSYDRHSNQPQHF. CDR3 sequence (DNA): TGTGCCAGCAGTTACGACAGACATAGCAATCAGCCCCAGCATTTT.

CDR3 DNA sequence: TGTGCCAGCAGCTCCCGGACAGGCTACACTGAAGCTTTCTTT. Translation gives CASSSRTGYTEAFF. The chain links TRBV7-8 to TRBJ1-1; TRBD1 aligns across 7 bases. Per germline, CDR1 SGHVS and CDR2 FQNEAQ. The ends lost 4 bases at V and 3 bases at J; junction bases unmatched: 5. The length of the CDR3 is 14 residues.

V is TRBV19 and J is TRBJ1-4; 7 bases agree with TRBD1. V dropped 6 bases and J dropped 2; count of bases not matched to a gene: 12. The CDR3 spans 17 residues. Germline CDR1 and CDR2: LNHDA and SQIVND (reference sequence). The CDR3 is CASSPPNRGGTNEKLFF. CDR3 nucleotides: TGTGCCAGTAGCCCCCCGAACAGGGGCGGCACTAATGAAAAACTGTTTTTT.

The chain links TRBV6-6 to TRBJ1-3; tentatively, D is TRBD1 (5 bases). Germline CDR1 and CDR2: MNHNY and SVGAGI (reference sequence). CDR3 size: 11 residues. With 6 bases removed from V and 8 bases from J, the gap between germline ends came to 8 bases. Here the CDR3 DNA reads TGTGCCAGCAGGGGGGGAGACACCATATATTTT. As protein: CASRGGDTIYF.

The chain couples TRBV18 to TRBJ2-7; 10 bases are shared with TRBD2. CDR3 size: 15 residues. The germline V gene encodes CDR1 KGHSH and CDR2 LQKENI. J lost 5 bases, V lost 4 bases, and 8 bases had no gene match. As DNA, the CDR3 is TGTGCCAGCTCACAACCTAGCGGGAGTTGGGACGAGCAGTACTTC. Translating gives CASSQPSGSWDEQYF.

The CDR3 reads CASSIPGQGRSEQFF. CDR3 nucleotides: TGTGCCAGTAGTATCCCGGGACAGGGGAGGAGTGAGCAGTTCTTC. The V gene is TRBV19, the J gene TRBJ2-1; 10 nucleotides align to TRBD1. V gave up 3 bases and J gave up 9 bases; unmatched junction bases: 8. CDR3 size: 15 residues. Germline V lookup: CDR1 LNHDA, CDR2 SQIVND (reference sequence).

The chain employs TRBV5-4 and TRBJ1-1, with D hard to call. The V end lost 4 bases, the J end lost 1 base, and 14 bases lay between the germline ends. The CDR3 length is 15 residues. CDR1 SGHNT and CDR2 YYREEE come from the germline V gene (reference sequence). The CDR3, as DNA: TGTGCCAGCAGCGCGAAAACGACAAAGAACACTGAAGCTTTCTTT. It yields the protein CASSAKTTKNTEAFF. The full variable domain, completed using reference TRBV5-4 and TRBJ1-1, is ETGVTQSPTHLIKTRGQQVTLRCSSQSGHNTVSWYQQALGQGPQFIFQYYREEENGRGNFPPRFSGLQFPNYSSELNVNALELDDSALYLCASSAKTTKNTEAFFGQGTRLTVV.

The chain uses TRBV10-3 and TRBJ2-5, with 13 bases that match TRBD2. Trimming removed 3 bases from V and 4 bases from J; junction bases left unmatched: 2. The CDR3 is 15 amino acids. Germline CDR1 and CDR2: ENHRY and SYGVKD. CDR3 DNA: TGTGCCATCAGTGACGGACTAGCGGGAGCAGAGACCCAGTACTTC. Protein sequence: CAISDGLAGAETQYF.

The chain employs TRBV7-2 and TRBJ1-2; perhaps TRBD1 as D (5 bases). The germline V gene has CDR1 SGHTA and CDR2 FQGNSA. This CDR3 region has 14 residues. The V and J ends lost 3 bases and 2 bases respectively, with 10 bases between them. CDR3 in amino acids: CASSFSGSNYGYTF. CDR3 nucleotide sequence: TGTGCCAGCAGCTTTTCAGGGTCCAACTATGGCTACACCTTC.

This sequence joins TRBV5-1 and TRBJ1-4, with D uncertain. The germline V and J ends were trimmed by 4 bases and 14 bases, with 15 bases remaining between them. CDR3 length: 12 amino acids. CDR1 SGHRS and CDR2 YFSETQ come from the germline V gene. CDR3 sequence reads: CASSQDSLNLFF. The CDR3 coding sequence is TGCGCCAGCAGCCAGGACTCGTTAAACCTGTTTTTT.

The rearrangement joins TRBV18 to TRBJ2-7; D may be TRBD1 (5 bases). CDR1 is KGHSH and CDR2 is LQKENI in the germline V gene. Trimming shortened V by 0 bases and J by 2 bases, and 8 bases separated the two germline ends. The CDR3 is made up of 14 amino acids. CDR3 sequence reads: CASSPPGAPYEQYV. CDR3 bases: TGTGCCAGCTCACCACCTGGGGCCCCCTACGAGCAGTACGTC.

This chain joins TRBV7-2 and TRBJ1-2; D gene unclear. The CDR3 extends over 14 amino acids. Per the germline V gene, CDR1 is SGHTA and CDR2 is FQGNSA. V was trimmed by 1 base and J by 5 bases, leaving 11 bases between them. The CDR3 nucleotides read TGTGCCAGCAGCTTAGGGGCCACAGAGTATGGCTACACCTTC. Encoded protein: CASSLGATEYGYTF.

This clone was found once. The J gene is TRBJ1-1, the V gene TRBV5-1; 8 bases map to TRBD1. This CDR3 has 15 amino acids. Germline-derived CDR1 and CDR2 are SGHRS and YFSETQ. Trimming cost V 0 bases and J 4 bases; bases outside gene matches: 5. CDR3: CASSLAPRGLTEAFF. The DNA of the CDR3 is TGCGCCAGCAGCTTGGCCCCCAGGGGGCTCACTGAAGCTTTCTTT.

V usage is TRBV15 and J usage is TRBJ1-5, with D perhaps matching TRBD1 (6 bases). The CDR3 extends over 17 amino acids. The V and J ends lost 1 base and 3 bases respectively, with 16 bases between them. Germline-derived CDR1 and CDR2 are LNHNV and YYDKDF (reference sequence). This chain's CDR3 is CATSRAFRTAYNQPQHF. CDR3 in DNA: TGTGCCACCAGCAGAGCTTTTCGGACAGCCTACAATCAGCCCCAGCATTTT.

The chain combines TRBV2 with TRBJ1-5, with a tentative D call TRBD1 (5 bases). This CDR3 has 14 amino acids. Germline V gives CDR1 SNHLY, CDR2 FYNNEI. V lost 4 bases and J lost 0, with 7 bases in between. The CDR3 sequence: CASSADSSNQPQHF. The DNA of the CDR3 is TGTGCCAGCAGTGCCGACAGTAGCAATCAGCCCCAGCATTTT.

The rearrangement links TRBV4-1 to TRBJ1-2; no firm D call. Germline CDR1 and CDR2: MGHRA and YSYEKL. V was clipped by 0 bases and J by 3 bases, with 5 bases between them. This CDR3 is 13 amino acids long. The CDR3 loop is CASSQDQYYGYTF. The CDR3 DNA reads TGCGCCAGCAGCCAAGATCAGTACTATGGCTACACCTTC.

This clone was seen only once. V and J are TRBV6-2 or TRBV6-3 and TRBJ1-2; maybe TRBD1 (6 bases). The CDR3 has 17 residues. CDR1 and CDR2 from the germline V gene are MNHEY and SVGEGT. V was shortened by 2 bases and J by 2 bases, with 18 bases between the two germline ends. CDR3 residues: CASSYQGYREGNYGYTF. CDR3 in DNA: TGTGCCAGCAGTTACCAAGGCTACAGGGAAGGGAACTATGGCTACACCTTC.

The chain joins TRBV19 to TRBJ1-2; 9 bases match TRBD1. The CDR3 spans 15 residues. Trimming took 5 bases from V and 8 from J; bases not matched to a gene: 12. CDR1 LNHDA and CDR2 SQIVND come from the germline V gene (reference sequence). CDR3 nucleotide sequence: TGTGCCAGTAGTGGAACACCCGGGACAGGGAGCGGCTACACCTTC. It is translated as CASSGTPGTGSGYTF.

The CDR3 spells CASSLLGQGSYEQYF. The DNA for the CDR3 is TGCGCCAGCAGCTTGCTGGGACAGGGGAGCTACGAGCAGTACTTC. The rearrangement links TRBV5-1 to TRBJ2-7; TRBD1 agrees at 10 bases. Germline V gene lookup returns CDR1 SGHRS and CDR2 YFSETQ. V dropped 1 base and J dropped 3; count of bases not matched to a gene: 4. The CDR3 is made up of 15 amino acids. The full variable domain, rest sourced from reference TRBV5-1 and TRBJ2-7, is KAGVTQTPRYLIKTRGQQVTLSCSPISGHRSVSWYQQTPGQGLQFLFEYFSETQRNKGNFPGRFSGRQFSNSRSEMNVSTLELGDSALYLCASSLLGQGSYEQYFGPGTRLTVT.